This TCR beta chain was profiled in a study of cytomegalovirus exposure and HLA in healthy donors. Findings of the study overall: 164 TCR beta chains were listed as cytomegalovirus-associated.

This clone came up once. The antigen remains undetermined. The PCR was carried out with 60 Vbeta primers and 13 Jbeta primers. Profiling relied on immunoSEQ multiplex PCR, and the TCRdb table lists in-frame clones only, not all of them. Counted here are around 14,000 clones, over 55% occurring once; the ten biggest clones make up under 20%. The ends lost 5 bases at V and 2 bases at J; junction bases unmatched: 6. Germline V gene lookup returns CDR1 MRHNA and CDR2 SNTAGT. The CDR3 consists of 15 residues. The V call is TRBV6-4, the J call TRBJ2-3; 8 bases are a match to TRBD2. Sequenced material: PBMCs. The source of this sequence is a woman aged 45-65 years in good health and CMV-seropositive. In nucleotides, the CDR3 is TGTGCCAGCAGTCGAGAAGCGGGAGTCACAGATACGCAGTATTTT. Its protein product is CASSREAGVTDTQYF.